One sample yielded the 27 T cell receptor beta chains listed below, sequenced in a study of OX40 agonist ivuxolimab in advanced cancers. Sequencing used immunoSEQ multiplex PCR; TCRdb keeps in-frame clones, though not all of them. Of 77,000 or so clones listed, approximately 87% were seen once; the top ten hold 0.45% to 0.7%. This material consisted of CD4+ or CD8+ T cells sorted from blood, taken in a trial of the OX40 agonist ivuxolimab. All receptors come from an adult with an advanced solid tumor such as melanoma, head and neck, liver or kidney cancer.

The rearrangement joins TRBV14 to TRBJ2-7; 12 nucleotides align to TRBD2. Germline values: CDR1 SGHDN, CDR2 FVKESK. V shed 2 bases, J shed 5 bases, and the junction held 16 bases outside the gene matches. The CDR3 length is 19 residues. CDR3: CASSQLLTSGRAPTDEQYF. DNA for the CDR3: TGTGCCAGCAGCCAACTTCTGACTAGCGGGAGAGCTCCTACTGACGAGCAGTACTTC. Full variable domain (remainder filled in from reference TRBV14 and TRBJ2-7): EAGVTQFPSHSVIEKGQTVTLRCDPISGHDNLYWYRRVMGKEIKFLLHFVKESKQDESGMPNNRFLAERTGGTYSTLKVQPAELEDSGVYFCASSQLLTSGRAPTDEQYFGPGTRLTVT.

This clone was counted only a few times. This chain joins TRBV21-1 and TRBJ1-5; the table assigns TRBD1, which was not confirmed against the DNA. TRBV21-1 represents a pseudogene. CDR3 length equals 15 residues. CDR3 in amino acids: CASSKIRARGQPQHF. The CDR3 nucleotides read TGTGCCAGCAGCAAAATCAGGGCGCGAGGTCAGCCCCAGCATTTT.

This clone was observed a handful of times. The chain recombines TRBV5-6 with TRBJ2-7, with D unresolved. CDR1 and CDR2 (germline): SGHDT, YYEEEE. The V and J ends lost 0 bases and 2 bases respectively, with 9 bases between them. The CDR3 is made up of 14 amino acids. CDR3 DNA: TGTGCCAGCAGCTTGGATCCAGGAACCTACGAGCAGTACTTC. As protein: CASSLDPGTYEQYF.

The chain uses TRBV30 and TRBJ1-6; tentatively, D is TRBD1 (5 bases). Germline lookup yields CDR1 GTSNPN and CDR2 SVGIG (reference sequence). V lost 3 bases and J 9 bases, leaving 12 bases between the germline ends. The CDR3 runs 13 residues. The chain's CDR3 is CAWRVGGSSPLHF. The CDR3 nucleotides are TGTGCCTGGAGGGTGGGGGGTTCTTCACCCCTCCACTTT.

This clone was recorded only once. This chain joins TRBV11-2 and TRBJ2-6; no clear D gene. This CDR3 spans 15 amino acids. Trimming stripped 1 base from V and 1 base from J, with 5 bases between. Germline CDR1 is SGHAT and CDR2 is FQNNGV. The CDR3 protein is CASSLGVSGANVLTF. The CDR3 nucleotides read TGTGCCAGCAGCTTAGGAGTGTCTGGGGCCAACGTCCTGACTTTC.

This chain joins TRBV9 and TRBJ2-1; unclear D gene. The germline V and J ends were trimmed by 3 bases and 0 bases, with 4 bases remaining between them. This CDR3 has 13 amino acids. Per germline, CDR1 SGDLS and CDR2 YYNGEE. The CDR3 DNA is TGTGCCAGCAGCGGGAGCTCCTACAATGAGCAGTTCTTC. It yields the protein CASSGSSYNEQFF.

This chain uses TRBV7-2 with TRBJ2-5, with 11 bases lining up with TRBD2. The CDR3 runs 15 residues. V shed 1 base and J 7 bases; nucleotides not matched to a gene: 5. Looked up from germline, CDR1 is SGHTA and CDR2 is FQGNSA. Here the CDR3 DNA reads TGTGCCAGCAGCTTAGGACTAGCGGGGCTAGGGACCCAGTACTTC. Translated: CASSLGLAGLGTQYF.

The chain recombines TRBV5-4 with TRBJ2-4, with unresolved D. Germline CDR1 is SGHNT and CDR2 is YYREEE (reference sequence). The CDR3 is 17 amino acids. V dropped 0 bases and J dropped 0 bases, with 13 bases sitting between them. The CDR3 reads CASSLDMGRLAKNIQYF. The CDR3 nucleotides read TGTGCCAGCAGCTTGGATATGGGAAGGCTAGCCAAAAACATTCAGTACTTC.

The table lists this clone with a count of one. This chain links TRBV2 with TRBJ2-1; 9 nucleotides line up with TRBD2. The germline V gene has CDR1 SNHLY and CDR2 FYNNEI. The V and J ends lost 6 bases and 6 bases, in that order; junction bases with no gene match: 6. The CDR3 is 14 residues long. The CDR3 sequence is CASRTGLAPNEQFF. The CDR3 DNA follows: TGTGCCAGCAGGACGGGACTAGCCCCCAATGAGCAGTTCTTC. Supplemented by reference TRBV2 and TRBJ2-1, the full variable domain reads EPEVTQTPSHQVTQMGQEVILRCVPISNHLYFYWYRQILGQKVEFLVSFYNNEISEKSEIFDDQFSVERPDGSNFTLKIRSTKLEDSAMYFCASRTGLAPNEQFFGPGTRLTVL.

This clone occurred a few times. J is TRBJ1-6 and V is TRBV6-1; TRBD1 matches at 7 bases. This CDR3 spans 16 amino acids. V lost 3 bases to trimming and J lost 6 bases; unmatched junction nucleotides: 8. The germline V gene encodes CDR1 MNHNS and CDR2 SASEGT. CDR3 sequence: CASSDQGGTGNSPLHF. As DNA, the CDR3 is TGTGCCAGCAGTGACCAGGGGGGTACGGGTAATTCACCCCTCCACTTT.

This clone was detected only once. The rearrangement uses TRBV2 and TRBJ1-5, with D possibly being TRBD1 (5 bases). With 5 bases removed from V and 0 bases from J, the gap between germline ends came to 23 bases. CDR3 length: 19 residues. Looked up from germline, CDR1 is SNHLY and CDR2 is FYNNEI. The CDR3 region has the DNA TGTGCCAGCAGTCTTCTTAGGAGTGTGGGGGATAATAGCAATCAGCCCCAGCATTTT. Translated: CASSLLRSVGDNSNQPQHF.

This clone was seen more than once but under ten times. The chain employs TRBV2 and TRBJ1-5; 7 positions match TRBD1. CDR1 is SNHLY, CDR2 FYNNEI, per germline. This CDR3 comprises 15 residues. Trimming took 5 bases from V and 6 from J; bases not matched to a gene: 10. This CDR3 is CASSTQGWLGQPQHF. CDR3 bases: TGTGCCAGCAGTACACAGGGGTGGCTCGGTCAGCCCCAGCATTTT.

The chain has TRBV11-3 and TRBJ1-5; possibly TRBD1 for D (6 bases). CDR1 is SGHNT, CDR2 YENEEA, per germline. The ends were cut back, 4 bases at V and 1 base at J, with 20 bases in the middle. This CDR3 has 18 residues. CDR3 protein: CASSSRDRCGDSNQPQHF. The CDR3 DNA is TGTGCCAGCAGCTCAAGAGACAGGTGTGGTGACAGCAATCAGCCCCAGCATTTT.

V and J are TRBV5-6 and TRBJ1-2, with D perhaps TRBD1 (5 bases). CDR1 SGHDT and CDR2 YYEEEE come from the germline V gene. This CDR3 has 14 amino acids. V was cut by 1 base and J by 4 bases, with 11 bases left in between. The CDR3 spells CASSLLGPGYGYTF. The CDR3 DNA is TGTGCCAGCAGCTTGTTGGGGCCAGGCTATGGCTACACCTTC.

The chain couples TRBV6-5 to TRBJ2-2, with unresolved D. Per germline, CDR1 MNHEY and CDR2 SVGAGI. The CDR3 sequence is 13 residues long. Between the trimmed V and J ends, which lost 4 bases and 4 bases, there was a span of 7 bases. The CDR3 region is CASSSRVTGELFF. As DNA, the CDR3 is TGTGCCAGCAGTTCCCGGGTCACCGGGGAGCTGTTTTTT.

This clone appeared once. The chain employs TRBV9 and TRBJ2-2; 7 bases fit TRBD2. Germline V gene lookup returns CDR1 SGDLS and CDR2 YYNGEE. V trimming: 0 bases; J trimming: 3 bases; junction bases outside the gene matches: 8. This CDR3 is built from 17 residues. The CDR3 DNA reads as TGTGCCAGCAGCGTAGAGGCGGGAGTTGGCTACACCGGGGAGCTGTTTTTT. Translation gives CASSVEAGVGYTGELFF.

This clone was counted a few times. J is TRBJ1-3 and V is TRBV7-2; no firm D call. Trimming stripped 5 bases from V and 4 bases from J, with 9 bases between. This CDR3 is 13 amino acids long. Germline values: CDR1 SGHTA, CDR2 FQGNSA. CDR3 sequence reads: CASSPASGNTIYF. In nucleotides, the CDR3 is TGTGCCAGCAGCCCCGCGTCCGGAAACACCATATATTTT.

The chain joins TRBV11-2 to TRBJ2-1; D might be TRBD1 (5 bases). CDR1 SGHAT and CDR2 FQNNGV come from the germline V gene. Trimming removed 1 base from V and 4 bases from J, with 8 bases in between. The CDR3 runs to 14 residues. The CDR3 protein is CASSLAGIYNEQFF. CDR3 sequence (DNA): TGTGCCAGCAGCTTAGCAGGGATTTACAATGAGCAGTTCTTC.

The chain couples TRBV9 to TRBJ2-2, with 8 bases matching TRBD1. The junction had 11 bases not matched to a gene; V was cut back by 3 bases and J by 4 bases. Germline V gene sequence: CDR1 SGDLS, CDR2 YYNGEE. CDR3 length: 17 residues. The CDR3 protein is CASSAVSGTGLTGELFF. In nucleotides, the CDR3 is TGTGCCAGCAGCGCCGTAAGTGGGACAGGTCTCACCGGGGAGCTGTTTTTT.

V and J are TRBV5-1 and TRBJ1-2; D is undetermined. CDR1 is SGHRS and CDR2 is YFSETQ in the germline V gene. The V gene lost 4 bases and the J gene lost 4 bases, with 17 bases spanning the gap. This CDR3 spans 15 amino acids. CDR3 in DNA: TGCGCCAGCAGCACCGGGCCAACGAGTCTCTATGGCTACACCTTC. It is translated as CASSTGPTSLYGYTF.

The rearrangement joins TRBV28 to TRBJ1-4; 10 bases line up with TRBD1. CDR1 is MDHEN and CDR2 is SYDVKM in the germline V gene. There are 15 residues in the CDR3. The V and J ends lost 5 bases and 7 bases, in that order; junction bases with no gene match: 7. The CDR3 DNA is TGTGCCAGCAGTAAGCCGGGGACAGGGGCTGAAAAACTGTTTTTT. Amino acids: CASSKPGTGAEKLFF. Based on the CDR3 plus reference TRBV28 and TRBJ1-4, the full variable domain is DVKVTQSSRYLVKRTGEKVFLECVQDMDHENMFWYRQDPGLGLRLIYFSYDVKMKEKGDIPEGYSVSREKKERFSLILESASTNQTSMYLCASSKPGTGAEKLFFGSGTQLSVL.

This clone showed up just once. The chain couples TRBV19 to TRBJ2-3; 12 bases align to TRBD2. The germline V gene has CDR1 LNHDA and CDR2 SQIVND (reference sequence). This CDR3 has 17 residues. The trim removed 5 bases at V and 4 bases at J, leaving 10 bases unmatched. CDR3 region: CASSYSRLAGASDTQYF. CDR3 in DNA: TGTGCCAGTAGTTATTCCCGACTAGCGGGAGCCTCAGATACGCAGTATTTT. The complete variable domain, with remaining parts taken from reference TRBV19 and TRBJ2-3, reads DGGITQSPKYLFRKEGQNVTLSCEQNLNHDAMYWYRQDPGQGLRLIYYSQIVNDFQKGDIAEGYSVSREKKESFPLTVTSAQKNPTAFYLCASSYSRLAGASDTQYFGPGTRLTVL.

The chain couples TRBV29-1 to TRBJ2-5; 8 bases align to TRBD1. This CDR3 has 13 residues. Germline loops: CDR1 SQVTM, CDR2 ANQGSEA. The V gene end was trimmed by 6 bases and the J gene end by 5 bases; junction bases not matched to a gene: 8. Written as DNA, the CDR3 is TGCAGCGTCGCCTCCACAGGGGGGGAGACCCAGTACTTC. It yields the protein CSVASTGGETQYF.

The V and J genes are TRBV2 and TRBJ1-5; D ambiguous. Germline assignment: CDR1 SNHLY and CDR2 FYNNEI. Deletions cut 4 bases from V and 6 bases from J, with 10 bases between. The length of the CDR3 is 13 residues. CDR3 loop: CASSGNVGQPQHF. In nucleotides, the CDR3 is TGTGCCAGCAGTGGAAACGTAGGTCAGCCCCAGCATTTT. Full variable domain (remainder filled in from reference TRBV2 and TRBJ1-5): EPEVTQTPSHQVTQMGQEVILRCVPISNHLYFYWYRQILGQKVEFLVSFYNNEISEKSEIFDDQFSVERPDGSNFTLKIRSTKLEDSAMYFCASSGNVGQPQHFGDGTRLSIL.

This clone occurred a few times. DNA for the CDR3: TGTGCCAGCTCACCACGGGAAGGAGGGGAGCTTGGCTACACCTTC. As protein: CASSPREGGELGYTF. The chain joins TRBV18 to TRBJ1-2, with a tentative D call TRBD1 (5 bases). The CDR3 is 15 amino acids. V was pared by 1 base and J by 7 bases, with 16 bases between. The germline CDR1 and CDR2 sequences are KGHSH and LQKENI.

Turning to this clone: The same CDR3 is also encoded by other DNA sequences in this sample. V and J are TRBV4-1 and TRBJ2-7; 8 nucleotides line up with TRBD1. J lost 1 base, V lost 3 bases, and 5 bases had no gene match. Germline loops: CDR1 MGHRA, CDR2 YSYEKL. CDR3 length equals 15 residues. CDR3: CASSQGRGLSYEQYF. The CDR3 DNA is TGCGCCAGCAGCCAGGGCAGGGGGCTTTCCTACGAGCAGTACTTC.

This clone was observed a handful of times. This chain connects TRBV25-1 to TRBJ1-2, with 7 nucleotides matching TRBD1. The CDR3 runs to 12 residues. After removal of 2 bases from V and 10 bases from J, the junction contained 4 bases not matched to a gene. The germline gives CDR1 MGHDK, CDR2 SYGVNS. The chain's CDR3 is CASSERGTDYTF. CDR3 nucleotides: TGTGCCAGCAGTGAAAGGGGGACAGACTACACCTTC.